The present T cell receptor (beta chain) was sequenced within a study of beta chain features in type 1 diabetes. In the study overall: Patients looked much like healthy donors when it came to age, gender and cell yields.

This clone was seen a few times. Isolation of CD4+ naive, central memory, regulatory and stem cell-like memory cells was achieved by sorting via CD45RO/CCR7/CD25/CD127/CD95/CD27. Sorted populations all had greater than 95% purity. The CDR3 length is 17 residues. Germline V gives CDR1 SGHRS, CDR2 YFSETQ. V was clipped by 2 bases and J by 3 bases; unmatched bases: 7. What was sequenced were expressed TCRB transcripts, since all of the isolated RNA had been reverse transcribed. Naive, central memory and regulatory T cell samples came to a mean of around 3.5 million reads. The protocol was immunoSEQ multiplex PCR, while the TCRdb copy is restricted to in-frame clones and leaves out a portion. The sample lists hundreds of thousands of clones, roughly 30% occurring once.

Sequenced: naive CD4+ T cells from blood. The sequence derives from a man in his late teens or twenties in good health. V is TRBV5-1 and J is TRBJ2-3, with 12 bases identical to TRBD2. The CDR3 region has the DNA TGCGCCAGCAGCTTCCCATCCGGGACTAGCGGGACAGATACGCAGTATTTT. It codes for CASSFPSGTSGTDTQYF.